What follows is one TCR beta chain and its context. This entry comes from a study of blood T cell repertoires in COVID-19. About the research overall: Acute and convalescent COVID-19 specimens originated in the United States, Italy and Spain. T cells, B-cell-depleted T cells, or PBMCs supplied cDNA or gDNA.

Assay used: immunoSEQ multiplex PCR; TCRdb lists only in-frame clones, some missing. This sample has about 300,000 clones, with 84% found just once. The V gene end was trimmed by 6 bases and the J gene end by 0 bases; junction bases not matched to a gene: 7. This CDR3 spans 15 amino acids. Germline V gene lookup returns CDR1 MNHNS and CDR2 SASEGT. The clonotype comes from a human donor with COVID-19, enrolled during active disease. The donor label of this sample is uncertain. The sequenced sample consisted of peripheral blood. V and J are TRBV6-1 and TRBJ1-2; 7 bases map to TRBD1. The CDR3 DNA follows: TGTGCCAGCAGCACCTCCGGGACAGCTAACTATGGCTACACCTTC. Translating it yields CASSTSGTANYGYTF.